A selection of T cell receptor beta chains follows, all from one sample in a study of blood T cell repertoires in COVID-19. The table came from immunoSEQ multiplex PCR; TCRdb's copy has only in-frame clones and leaves some out. The sample lists 90,000 or so clones; 89% were seen once. Material for sequencing was peripheral blood. These receptors were taken from a man between 60 and 75 years old with COVID-19, enrolled during active disease. The CDR3 runs from the conserved cysteine through the conserved F or W. D genes are given only for firm matches.

cdr3_aa j_call v_call d_call
CASSLGASGRGNEQFF TRBJ2-1 TRBV11-2 TRBD2
CASLQAGGFSRGYTF TRBJ1-2 TRBV19 TRBD1
CASKGTGELFF TRBJ2-2 TRBV2 .
CASSLDSFQETQYF TRBJ2-5 TRBV5-5 .
CASSYLGNYGYTF TRBJ1-2 TRBV6-2/TRBV6-3 .
CASSLTGGYTGELFF TRBJ2-2 TRBV5-4 TRBD1
CAISDLRTGNYGYTF TRBJ1-2 TRBV10-3 .
CASSSTPNYGYTF TRBJ1-2 TRBV27 .
CASSPLTDTNEKLFF TRBJ1-4 TRBV5-1 .
CASSYLFGGTEAFF TRBJ1-1 TRBV6-5 .
CATSDLGQGNTGELFF TRBJ2-2 TRBV24-1 TRBD1
CASSLWDSNSPLHF TRBJ1-6 TRBV11-2 TRBD1
CASSYFNYRNTGELFF TRBJ2-2 TRBV6-2/TRBV6-3 .
CATSYDPGLGTEAFF TRBJ1-1 TRBV15 .
CATSDLYEQYF TRBJ2-7 TRBV24-1 .
CASSSPGLETQYF TRBJ2-5 TRBV6-2/TRBV6-3 .